This T cell receptor (beta chain) was obtained from a study of shared T cell receptors in the human thymus. Measured with immunoSEQ multiplex PCR; TCRdb has only the in-frame clones, and not every one. Of 640,000 or so clones listed, approximately 89% are singletons. The V and J ends lost 3 bases and 2 bases respectively, with 4 bases between them. CDR1 and CDR2 (germline): DFQATT, SNEGSKA (reference sequence). CDR3 length equals 11 residues. Another study also made use of these data, one on human thymus T cells.

The sequencing input was thymocytes. The TCR originated in a boy in the first two years of life with a congenital heart defect. V usage is TRBV20-1 and J usage is TRBJ1-1; no firm D call. Here the CDR3 DNA reads TGCAGTGCTAGGGGCAACACTGAAGCTTTCTTT. Encoded protein: CSARGNTEAFF.